This TCR beta chain stems from a study of T cells in localized non-small cell lung cancer. This clone is labeled large. Assay: immunoSEQ multiplex PCR; the TCRdb copy retains only in-frame clones and omits some. The data contain about 1,100 clones, under 25% of them singletons. Specimen: normal lung tissue next to the tumor, collected before any cancer treatment. The receptor's source is a woman aged 40-69 years with stage I lung adenocarcinoma.

The CDR3 here is CAISEGGAQETQYF. For the CDR3, the DNA is TGTGCCATCAGTGAGGGGGGAGCGCAAGAGACCCAGTACTTC. This chain links TRBV10-3 with TRBJ2-5; D is perhaps TRBD1 or TRBD2 (5 bases each). The germline V and J ends were trimmed by 2 bases and 2 bases, with 9 bases remaining between them. Per germline, CDR1 ENHRY and CDR2 SYGVKD. The CDR3 loop spans 14 amino acids.